This T cell receptor beta chain comes out of a study of shared clonotypes between healthy human individuals. Study in general: Two women and a few men aged 18 to 49 served as donors. Per donor, CD8 memory used one plate, CD8 naive used two, CD4 memory used three and CD4 naive used three. Study-level findings and limits: Since donors were few, the genetic and exposure-history diversity represented was limited. Clonotypes not shared had lower generation probabilities than those common to all four donors.

Assay: immunoSEQ multiplex PCR; the TCRdb copy retains only in-frame clones and omits some. The profile shows fewer than 2.5 million clones, over 85% of them singletons. Comment on this clone: Antigen unknown.

CDR1 is SEHNR, CDR2 FQNEAQ, per germline (reference sequence). Losses at the gene ends were 1 base for V and 8 bases for J; bases not matched to a gene: 6. The CDR3 loop spans 16 amino acids. The chain has TRBV7-9 and TRBJ2-1; 12 bases are shared with TRBD2. The clonotype originates from a man between 18 and 35 years old in good health. Some clones in this sample may be carry-over from other donors' samples. Sequencing input: naive CD4+ T cells from PBMCs. The subset here: CD45RA+ positively selected. CDR3 loop: CASSLGWSSGRDEQFF. The DNA for the CDR3 is TGTGCCAGCAGCTTAGGTTGGTCTAGCGGGAGGGATGAGCAGTTCTTC.